These 21 T cell receptor beta chains came from one sample sequenced in a study of cytomegalovirus exposure and HLA in healthy donors. Primers: 60 Vbeta forward and 13 Jbeta reverse. Clones were read by immunoSEQ multiplex PCR, and TCRdb kept only the in-frame ones, dropping some. The sample holds 150,000 or so clones, about 83% seen once. The sequencing sample was made of PBMCs. All receptors derive from a man in his forties in good health and CMV-seropositive.

The chain employs TRBV2 and TRBJ2-3; 14 nucleotides line up with TRBD2. The length of the CDR3 is 16 residues. The germline V gene has CDR1 SNHLY and CDR2 FYNNEI. With V trimmed by 5 bases and J by 6 bases, 7 bases remained unmatched. The DNA of the CDR3 is TGTGCCAGCAGTCCGACTAGCGGGAGGGCCTGGGATACGCAGTATTTT. It encodes CASSPTSGRAWDTQYF.

The gene calls are TRBV7-7 and TRBJ2-5, with TRBD2 as a possible D gene (5 bases). V was cut by 4 bases and J by 3 bases, with 9 bases left in between. From germline, CDR1 is SSHAT and CDR2 FNYEAQ (reference sequence). The CDR3 is 13 residues long. CDR3 protein: CASSYGDKETQYF. In DNA, the CDR3 is TGTGCCAGCAGCTACGGGGATAAAGAGACCCAGTACTTC.

The rearrangement uses TRBV5-1 and TRBJ2-7; 7 bases are a match to TRBD2. Losses at the gene ends were 4 bases for V and 3 bases for J; bases not matched to a gene: 13. The CDR3 loop spans 16 amino acids. Germline V gene sequence: CDR1 SGHRS, CDR2 YFSETQ. The DNA of the CDR3 is TGCGCCAGCAGCCCCGACAGTTTCCGGACTAGCTACGAGCAGTACTTC. It is translated as CASSPDSFRTSYEQYF.

This clone was found a few times. The rearrangement uses TRBV7-9 and TRBJ2-1; D is ambiguous. Trimming removed 3 bases from V and 7 bases from J, with 16 bases in between. Germline V gene lookup returns CDR1 SEHNR and CDR2 FQNEAQ (reference sequence). There are 15 residues in the CDR3. The CDR3 reads CASSFREAFGNEQFF. In DNA, the CDR3 is TGTGCCAGCAGCTTTAGAGAGGCTTTCGGGAATGAGCAGTTCTTC.

J is TRBJ2-1 and V is TRBV5-4, with D maybe TRBD2 (5 bases). Germline CDR1 and CDR2: SGHNT and YYREEE (reference sequence). CDR3 length equals 13 residues. Trimming stripped 4 bases from V and 8 bases from J, with 13 bases between. The CDR3 sequence is CASSPRELDEQFF. The CDR3 DNA reads as TGTGCCAGCAGCCCTAGGGAGTTGGATGAGCAGTTCTTC.

This chain uses TRBV6-4 with TRBJ2-1, with D possibly being TRBD1 (7 bases). Germline loops: CDR1 MRHNA, CDR2 SNTAGT. This CDR3 has 13 amino acids. V was trimmed by 0 bases and J by 15 bases, leaving 15 bases between them. The CDR3 bases are TGTGCCAGCAGTGACTCTGGAGGGACAGCTCTGTTCTTC. Amino acid sequence: CASSDSGGTALFF.

The V and J genes are TRBV11-3 and TRBJ2-7; 10 positions agree with TRBD1. CDR1 is SGHNT, CDR2 YENEEA, per germline. CDR3 length equals 13 residues. J was trimmed by 4 bases and V by 5 bases; bases with no gene match: 2. This CDR3 is CASSRGQGYEQYF. The DNA of the CDR3 is TGTGCCAGCAGCCGGGGACAGGGGTACGAGCAGTACTTC.

The chain carries TRBV2 and TRBJ2-2, with 12 bases identical to TRBD2. After removal of 7 bases from V and 7 bases from J, the junction contained 4 bases not matched to a gene. Germline V CDR1 and CDR2: SNHLY, FYNNEI. This CDR3 region has 14 residues. This CDR3 is CASKQTSGSGELFF. CDR3 coding DNA: TGTGCCAGCAAACAGACTAGCGGGAGCGGGGAGCTGTTTTTT.

V is TRBV4-1 and J is TRBJ1-5; D is unresolved. V was trimmed by 0 bases and J by 2 bases, leaving 8 bases between them. This CDR3 has 15 amino acids. Germline CDR1 reads MGHRA; CDR2 reads YSYEKL. The CDR3 sequence is CASSQEWQGNQPQHF. For the CDR3, the DNA is TGCGCCAGCAGCCAAGAGTGGCAGGGCAATCAGCCCCAGCATTTT.

This chain uses TRBV7-2 with TRBJ1-5, with D maybe TRBD1 (5 bases). The CDR3 loop spans 14 amino acids. The germline V and J ends were trimmed by 3 bases and 3 bases, with 9 bases remaining between them. Germline lookup yields CDR1 SGHTA and CDR2 FQGNSA. The CDR3 DNA reads TGTGCCAGCAGCTTTGACAGATACAATCAGCCCCAGCATTTT. Its translation is CASSFDRYNQPQHF.

This clone appeared a single time. CDR3 protein: CASSRTRVAGGTYEQYF. CDR3 coding DNA: TGTGCCAGCAGCCGCACCCGGGTAGCGGGAGGAACCTACGAGCAGTACTTC. This rearrangement joins TRBV27 to TRBJ2-7, with 10 bases fitting TRBD2. The CDR3 contains 17 residues. Germline values: CDR1 MNHEY, CDR2 SMNVEV (reference sequence). V shed 6 bases, J shed 2 bases, and the junction held 13 bases outside the gene matches.

In this sample, this clone turned up once. Other DNA sequences in this sample translate to the same CDR3. The chain links TRBV7-9 to TRBJ1-1; TRBD1 is a possible D gene (6 bases). Trimming removed 5 bases at V and 1 base at J, with 8 bases between. Germline-derived CDR1 and CDR2 are SEHNR and FQNEAQ (reference sequence). This CDR3 is 13 amino acids long. CDR3: CASSRQENTEAFF. The CDR3 DNA is TGTGCCAGCAGCAGACAGGAGAACACTGAAGCTTTCTTT.

The chain recombines TRBV19 with TRBJ2-1; TRBD1 matches at 7 bases. V dropped 3 bases and J dropped 9; count of bases not matched to a gene: 5. This CDR3 has 13 amino acids. The germline CDR1 and CDR2 sequences are LNHDA and SQIVND (reference sequence). CDR3 protein: CASSMGTVGEQFF. CDR3 sequence (DNA): TGTGCCAGTAGTATGGGGACAGTGGGTGAGCAGTTCTTC. The complete variable domain, with remaining parts taken from reference TRBV19 and TRBJ2-1, reads DGGITQSPKYLFRKEGQNVTLSCEQNLNHDAMYWYRQDPGQGLRLIYYSQIVNDFQKGDIAEGYSVSREKKESFPLTVTSAQKNPTAFYLCASSMGTVGEQFFGPGTRLTVL.

For this clone: A read error may produce the germline difference seen at one junction end. This chain uses TRBV5-5 with TRBJ2-4; 8 bases fit TRBD2. Germline CDR1 SGHKS, CDR2 YYEKEE (reference sequence). This CDR3 contains 20 residues. CDR3 DNA sequence: TGTGCCAGCAGCCCAAAACCGGGACTAGTAGCCGGGGCGGGTAAAAACAGTCAGTACTTC. As protein: CASSPKPGLVAGAGKNSQYF.

Comments on this clone: Other DNA sequences of this sample code for an identical CDR3. The chain has TRBV18 and TRBJ2-5; D possibly corresponds to TRBD1 (5 bases). The germline V gene encodes CDR1 KGHSH and CDR2 LQKENI. CDR3 length: 13 amino acids. Trimming removed 3 bases at V and 2 bases at J, with 7 bases between. The CDR3 coding sequence is TGTGCCAGCTCACCGGCAGGGCAAGAGACCCAGTACTTC. Protein product: CASSPAGQETQYF.

This clone was recorded a few times. The V and J genes are TRBV21-1 and TRBJ2-7; the D call of TRBD2 is as the table states it, not checked on the DNA. TRBV21-1 is a listed pseudogene. CDR3 size: 17 residues. CDR3 amino acids: CASSKVPTGGRAYEQYF. In nucleotides, the CDR3 is TGTGCCAGCAGCAAAGTCCCGACGGGCGGGAGGGCCTACGAGCAGTACTTC.

This clone was detected a few times. V and J are TRBV6-6 and TRBJ2-5, with a tentative D call TRBD2 (6 bases). Germline V gene lookup returns CDR1 MNHNY and CDR2 SVGAGI (reference sequence). V was cut by 6 bases and J by 4 bases, with 12 bases left in between. This CDR3 spans 13 amino acids. As DNA, the CDR3 is TGTGCCAGCAGCGCTATCGGGGGAGAGACCCAGTACTTC. As protein: CASSAIGGETQYF.

J is TRBJ2-7 and V is TRBV5-5; D call uncertain. Germline CDR1 SGHKS, CDR2 YYEKEE (reference sequence). This CDR3 region has 12 residues. Trimming stripped 2 bases from V and 4 bases from J, with 7 bases between. This CDR3 is CASSFSNYEQYF. The CDR3 bases are TGTGCCAGCAGCTTTTCCAATTACGAGCAGTACTTC.

V is TRBV2 and J is TRBJ2-1; no clear D. In germline, CDR1 is SNHLY, CDR2 FYNNEI. The CDR3 consists of 14 residues. Trimming removed 3 bases at V and 2 bases at J, with 8 bases between. In nucleotides, the CDR3 is TGTGCCAGCAGTGATTTAGCAGCCTACAATGAGCAGTTCTTC. It yields the protein CASSDLAAYNEQFF.

This CDR3 reads CSVVRGTNEKLFF. The CDR3 nucleotides read TGCAGCGTTGTAAGGGGAACTAATGAAAAACTGTTTTTT. The genes are TRBV29-1 and TRBJ1-4; possible D gene TRBD1, 5 bases. V lost 4 bases, J lost 1 base, and 7 bases lay in between. CDR3 length: 13 residues. Germline CDR1 reads SQVTM; CDR2 reads ANQGSEA.

In DNA, the CDR3 is TGTGCCAGCAGCTTAGGTATGGCCAGGAACACTGAAGCTTTCTTT. Encoded protein: CASSLGMARNTEAFF. The rearrangement uses TRBV11-2 and TRBJ1-1; D is unresolved. The germline gives CDR1 SGHAT, CDR2 FQNNGV. The CDR3 loop spans 15 amino acids. V gave up 1 base and J gave up 1 base, with 10 bases separating them.